What follows are 10 T cell receptor beta chains derived from one specimen sequenced in a study of T cell responses to AZD1222 COVID-19 vaccine. TCRdb's table, derived via immunoSEQ multiplex PCR, lists solely in-frame clones and lacks some. Of under 95,000 clones listed, under 90% are singletons. This sample comprised peripheral blood, obtained on day 0 of AZD1222 vaccination. These receptors were obtained from an adult in good health.

J is TRBJ2-5 and V is TRBV2; D not resolved. The germline V gene has CDR1 SNHLY and CDR2 FYNNEI. The V gene lost 0 bases and the J gene lost 2 bases, with 7 bases spanning the gap. The CDR3 runs to 14 residues. The CDR3 region is CASSEARSQETQYF. The CDR3, as DNA: TGTGCCAGCAGTGAAGCCCGATCGCAAGAGACCCAGTACTTC.

The chain employs TRBV6-5 and TRBJ2-7; no clear D gene. Trimming cost V 7 bases and J 0 bases, with 13 bases left between them. The CDR3 sequence is 14 residues long. Germline V CDR1 and CDR2: MNHEY, SVGAGI. The DNA of the CDR3 is TGTGCCAGCATTCCCCTTGGCGGCTCCTACGAGCAGTACTTC. Translating gives CASIPLGGSYEQYF.

This sequence joins TRBV4-3 and TRBJ1-1; maybe TRBD1 (5 bases). Trimming took off 1 base at V and 6 bases at J, with 15 bases between the two ends. Germline V gene lookup returns CDR1 LGHNA and CDR2 YSLEER. This CDR3 is built from 15 residues. DNA of the CDR3: TGCGCCAGCAGCCAAGTTGGGGGGGTAGTCGCTGAAGCTTTCTTT. Its translation: CASSQVGGVVAEAFF.

The chain carries TRBV30 and TRBJ2-7, with D perhaps matching TRBD1 (6 bases). The CDR3 sequence is 14 residues long. The V and J ends lost 2 bases and 3 bases respectively, with 14 bases between them. Germline-derived CDR1 and CDR2 are GTSNPN and SVGIG (reference sequence). The CDR3 loop reads CAWSKDRWDYEQYF. The CDR3 DNA reads TGTGCCTGGAGTAAGGACAGATGGGACTACGAGCAGTACTTC.

The rearrangement uses TRBV18 and TRBJ2-7, with 9 nucleotides matching TRBD1. V lost 3 bases and J lost 4; bases outside the gene matches: 4. The CDR3 extends over 14 amino acids. CDR1 and CDR2 (germline): KGHSH, LQKENI. CDR3 bases: TGTGCCAGCTCACCCGACAGGGGGGTATACGAGCAGTACTTC. This codes for CASSPDRGVYEQYF.

Details on this clone: The junction departs from germline at one end; a sequencing error may be responsible. V is TRBV2 and J is TRBJ1-2, with D unclear. The CDR3 is made up of 15 amino acids. Per germline, CDR1 SNHLY and CDR2 FYNNEI. CDR3 residues: CASREGPGRTYGYTF. The CDR3 DNA sequence: TGTGCCAGCAGGGAAGGACCAGGTCGAACCTATGGCTACACCTTC.

The chain recombines TRBV11-2 with TRBJ2-7, with no clear D. This CDR3 contains 17 residues. Germline-derived CDR1 and CDR2 are SGHAT and FQNNGV. Trimming removed 1 base at V and 0 bases at J, with 16 bases between. The DNA of the CDR3 is TGTGCCAGCAGCTTAGTTGGTAAGGGCGGCGCCTCCTACGAGCAGTACTTC. Its protein product is CASSLVGKGGASYEQYF. Using reference TRBV11-2 and TRBJ2-7 for the parts outside the CDR3, the full variable domain is EAGVAQSPRYKIIEKRQSVAFWCNPISGHATLYWYQQILGQGPKLLIQFQNNGVVDDSQLPKDRFSAERLKGVDSTLKIQPAKLEDSAVYLCASSLVGKGGASYEQYFGPGTRLTVT.

The CDR3 DNA reads TGTGCCAGCAGCCCAGAGCGGCCGGACTCACCCCTCCACTTT. It encodes CASSPERPDSPLHF. The J gene is TRBJ1-6, the V gene TRBV7-9; D unclear. The germline CDR1 and CDR2 sequences are SEHNR and FQNEAQ (reference sequence). This CDR3 is 14 amino acids long. V was shortened by 5 bases and J by 10 bases, with 15 bases between the two germline ends. The full variable domain, in which reference TRBV7-9 and TRBJ1-6 provide the parts outside the CDR3, is DTGVSQNPRHKITKRGQNVTFRCDPISEHNRLYWYRQTLGQGPEFLTYFQNEAQLEKSRLLSDRFSAERPKGSFSTLEIQRTEQGDSAMYLCASSPERPDSPLHFGNGTRLTVT.

The chain couples TRBV12-5 to TRBJ2-1; the D is unclear. CDR3 length: 15 amino acids. The V gene's germline CDR1 is LGHNT and CDR2 FRNRAP. Trimming shortened V by 2 bases and J by 9 bases, and 17 bases separated the two germline ends. The CDR3 DNA follows: TGTGCTAGTGGTTTGTTGGGCCTAGTACGTAGTGAGCAGTTCTTC. Amino acid sequence: CASGLLGLVRSEQFF.

The chain couples TRBV4-1 to TRBJ1-1; D might be TRBD1 (5 bases). V was trimmed by 0 bases and J by 5 bases, leaving 16 bases between them. This CDR3 is built from 16 residues. Germline V lookup: CDR1 MGHRA, CDR2 YSYEKL. The DNA of the CDR3 is TGCGCCAGCAGCCAAGATTCAGGCAGGGCTTCGACTGAAGCTTTCTTT. Translation gives CASSQDSGRASTEAFF.